One and the same sample provided the 25 T cell receptor beta chains below, sequenced in a study of blood T cells in healthy people across ages. Then a second PCR, running roughly 7 to 11 cycles, was carried out with a sample-barcoded 5' primer and a J-beta primer mix. TCRdb recomputed calls from the 5' RACE reads with MiXCR, one row per CDR3 protein. The sample holds about 290,000 distinct CDR3 sequences, roughly 26% seen once. The sample taken for sequencing was blood. The receptors come from a woman between 65 and 79 years old in good health.

The genes are TRBV12-3 or TRBV12-4 and TRBJ2-7, with D tentatively TRBD1 (5 bases). V lost 8 bases to trimming and J lost 3 bases, with 14 bases between them. The CDR3 has 13 residues. The CDR3 is CASAPGALYEQYF. CDR3 bases: TGTGCCAGCGCACCTGGGGCACTCTACGAGCAGTACTTC.

Ten or more counts support this clonotype. V gene TRBV29-1 combines with J gene TRBJ2-5; TRBD2 aligns across 9 bases. CDR3 size: 14 residues. Per the germline V gene, CDR1 is SQVTM and CDR2 is ANQGSEA. Trimming at V came to 4 bases and at J to 2 bases, leaving 5 bases not matched to a gene. CDR3 region: CSVAKSGGQETQYF. CDR3 sequence (DNA): TGCAGCGTTGCGAAAAGCGGGGGGCAAGAGACCCAGTACTTC.

The chain recombines TRBV3-1 with TRBJ1-3; D is unresolved. Germline values: CDR1 LGHDT, CDR2 YNNKEL (reference sequence). Trimming took off 4 bases at V and 0 bases at J, with 10 bases between the two ends. CDR3 size: 15 residues. The DNA of the CDR3 is TGTGCCAGCAGCCGGATCGGGTACTCTGGAAACACCATATATTTT. Its translation is CASSRIGYSGNTIYF.

The gene calls are TRBV6-5 and TRBJ1-2; 7 nucleotides line up with TRBD1. CDR3 length: 13 amino acids. The germline V gene encodes CDR1 MNHEY and CDR2 SVGAGI. Trimming removed 6 bases from V and 6 bases from J; junction bases left unmatched: 7. The CDR3 loop is CASRPTGFNGYTF. The CDR3, as DNA: TGTGCCAGCAGGCCGACAGGGTTCAATGGCTACACCTTC.

V is TRBV6-1 and J is TRBJ2-7; D ambiguous. Near its end, the DNA agrees better with TRBJ2-1, so the J call may be wrong. CDR1 is MNHNS, CDR2 SASEGT, per germline. The CDR3 covers 15 residues. The CDR3 DNA is TGTGCCAGCAGTGGAGGACCTGGACGGTACAATGAGCAGTTCTTC. It translates to CASSGGPGRYNEQFF.

This clonotype was found a few times. The CDR3 DNA reads as TGTGCCAGCTCACCCTTCGCGGGAGACTTTTACGAGCAGTACTTC. Amino acids: CASSPFAGDFYEQYF. The rearrangement links TRBV18 to TRBJ2-7; 7 nucleotides align to TRBD2. The CDR3 loop spans 15 amino acids. Looked up from germline, CDR1 is KGHSH and CDR2 is LQKENI. Trimming took 3 bases from V and 4 from J; bases not matched to a gene: 9.

The genes are TRBV7-2 and TRBJ2-1, with D unresolved. The J call may be in error: the DNA end matches TRBJ2-4 better. The CDR3 has 15 residues. Germline V CDR1 and CDR2: SGHTA, FQGNSA. The CDR3 DNA sequence: TGTGCCAGCAGCTTAGATATAGACAAAACAGAGACTCAGTACTTC. It encodes CASSLDIDKTETQYF.

The rearrangement joins TRBV29-1 to TRBJ2-1; a weak D match, TRBD2 (5 bases). Germline V gene lookup returns CDR1 SQVTM and CDR2 ANQGSEA. This CDR3 is 12 amino acids long. V shed 7 bases and J shed 8 bases, with 15 bases lying between them. In DNA form, the CDR3 reads TGCAGCGCCCTCGGACTTGTCTATGAGCAGTTCTTC. Residues: CSALGLVYEQFF.

The rearrangement joins TRBV20-1 to TRBJ2-6; possible D gene TRBD1, 7 bases. V shed 5 bases and J shed 0 bases, with 14 bases lying between them. The CDR3 is 16 amino acids. Germline V gives CDR1 DFQATT, CDR2 SNEGSKA (reference sequence). The CDR3 reads CSADGQDYSGANVLTF. Written as DNA, the CDR3 is TGCAGTGCTGACGGACAGGACTACTCTGGGGCCAACGTCCTGACTTTC.

This clonotype was observed a handful of times. V gene TRBV28 combines with J gene TRBJ2-3; D call uncertain. Germline CDR1 is MDHEN and CDR2 is SYDVKM. The CDR3 sequence is 16 residues long. V shed 3 bases and J shed 3 bases, with 16 bases lying between them. The CDR3 loop is CASSFRFKGPTDTQYF. In DNA form, the CDR3 reads TGTGCCAGCAGTTTTCGTTTCAAGGGCCCGACAGATACGCAGTATTTT. Based on the CDR3 plus reference TRBV28 and TRBJ2-3, the full variable domain is DVKVTQSSRYLVKRTGEKVFLECVQDMDHENMFWYRQDPGLGLRLIYFSYDVKMKEKGDIPEGYSVSREKKERFSLILESASTNQTSMYLCASSFRFKGPTDTQYFGPGTRLTVL.

The chain carries TRBV7-2 and TRBJ2-3; 9 bases are shared with TRBD2. This CDR3 contains 17 residues. Germline-derived CDR1 and CDR2 are SGHTA and FQGNSA. V shed 0 bases, J shed 0 bases, and the junction held 4 bases outside the gene matches. CDR3 in DNA: TGTGCCAGCAGCTTAGCGGGGACTAGCAAAAGCACAGATACGCAGTATTTT. Its protein product is CASSLAGTSKSTDTQYF.

In this sample, this clonotype turned up many times. The J gene is TRBJ2-5, the V gene TRBV28; TRBD1 matches 8 bases. The CDR3 covers 14 residues. Germline-derived CDR1 and CDR2 are MDHEN and SYDVKM. V lost 5 bases, J lost 7 bases, and 9 bases stayed unmatched. The CDR3 reads CASSRTGSIGTQYF. The CDR3 coding sequence is TGTGCCAGCAGTCGGACAGGGTCAATAGGGACCCAGTACTTC.

The rearrangement joins TRBV19 to TRBJ1-5; 11 nucleotides line up with TRBD1. After removal of 5 bases from V and 7 bases from J, the junction contained 10 bases not matched to a gene. The germline gives CDR1 LNHDA, CDR2 SQIVND (reference sequence). CDR3 length: 16 residues. This chain's CDR3 is CASSLPTGQGEQPQHF. CDR3 coding DNA: TGTGCCAGTAGTCTCCCCACGGGACAGGGGGAACAGCCCCAGCATTTT.

This clonotype was observed a few times. J is TRBJ1-4 and V is TRBV28; 8 bases map to TRBD1. The germline V gene has CDR1 MDHEN and CDR2 SYDVKM. The V gene end was trimmed by 6 bases and the J gene end by 8 bases; junction bases not matched to a gene: 5. The CDR3 totals 13 residues. This chain's CDR3 is CASRQGAEEKLFF. CDR3 nucleotide sequence: TGTGCCAGCAGGCAGGGGGCTGAGGAAAAACTGTTTTTT.

This clonotype was detected a few times. CDR3 in DNA: TGCAGTGCTAGAAAGAAAGGGGGCTCGGCACCCCTCCACTTT. This encodes CSARKKGGSAPLHF. The V and J genes are TRBV20-1 and TRBJ1-6, with TRBD1 matching over 7 bases. V lost 2 bases to trimming and J lost 11 bases; unmatched junction nucleotides: 9. The V gene's germline CDR1 is DFQATT and CDR2 SNEGSKA (reference sequence). CDR3 length: 14 residues.

This clonotype has just a few counts. The genes are TRBV5-1 and TRBJ2-5; 9 bases align to TRBD1. The CDR3 is 15 residues long. The trim removed 6 bases at V and 4 bases at J, leaving 10 bases unmatched. Germline V gene sequence: CDR1 SGHRS, CDR2 YFSETQ. The CDR3: CASNSGTGRGETQYF. CDR3 DNA: TGCGCCAGCAACTCCGGGACAGGGAGAGGAGAGACCCAGTACTTC.

The V gene is TRBV13, the J gene TRBJ1-1, with a weak D call TRBD1 (5 bases). CDR1 is PRHDT, CDR2 FYEKMQ, per germline (reference sequence). The CDR3 covers 12 residues. Trimming stripped 11 bases from V and 5 bases from J, with 15 bases between. CDR3 region: CAGRTGETEAFF. CDR3 DNA sequence: TGTGCCGGTCGCACGGGGGAAACTGAAGCTTTCTTT.

A few counts support this clonotype. A read error may account for a junction end that differs from germline. This chain joins TRBV3-1 and TRBJ2-2; possibly TRBD2 for D (7 bases). This CDR3 is 15 amino acids long. Germline CDR1 is LGHDT and CDR2 is YNNKEL (reference sequence). In DNA, the CDR3 is TGTGCCGGCAGCCAACGGGGAGGGGGAGTCGGGGAGCTGTTTTTT. This encodes CAGSQRGGGVGELFF. The entire variable domain, with the rest obtained from reference TRBV3-1 and TRBJ2-2, is as follows: DTAVSQTPKYLVTQMGNDKSIKCEQNLGHDTMYWYKQDSKKFLKIMFSYNNKELIINETVPNRFSPKSPDKAHLNLHINSLELGDSAVYFCAGSQRGGGVGELFFGEGSRLTVL.

The chain carries TRBV3-1 and TRBJ2-5; TRBD2 matches at 8 bases. Germline V gene sequence: CDR1 LGHDT, CDR2 YNNKEL (reference sequence). Trimming cost V 3 bases and J 4 bases; bases outside gene matches: 13. The CDR3 spans 17 residues. CDR3 residues: CASSQPSSGRYGETQYF. The CDR3 DNA is TGTGCCAGCAGCCAGCCCAGCAGCGGGAGATATGGAGAGACCCAGTACTTC.

The V gene is TRBV7-9, the J gene TRBJ2-5, with 7 bases identical to TRBD2. This CDR3 spans 13 amino acids. The junction had 4 bases not matched to a gene; V was cut back by 4 bases and J by 5 bases. Germline V gives CDR1 SEHNR, CDR2 FQNEAQ (reference sequence). The DNA of the CDR3 is TGTGCCAGCAGCTGGAGCGGGGATGAGACCCAGTACTTC. This translates into CASSWSGDETQYF.

This clonotype was seen ten or more times. The V gene is TRBV12-3 or TRBV12-4, the J gene TRBJ2-3; TRBD2 matches at 8 bases. The V and J ends lost 6 bases and 4 bases, in that order; junction bases with no gene match: 9. The CDR3 spans 15 residues. CDR3 in amino acids: CASSPGTRTSDTQYF. The CDR3 DNA is TGTGCCAGCAGCCCAGGGACTAGGACGTCAGATACGCAGTATTTT.

A word on this clonotype: A junction end diverges from the germline sequence, so it may reflect a read error. The chain joins TRBV7-9 to TRBJ1-2; no reliable D call. Germline V gene sequence: CDR1 SEHNR, CDR2 FQNEAQ (reference sequence). The CDR3 is 11 residues long. The DNA of the CDR3 is TGTGCCAGCAGCTTAGGAGCAGGCCGGCTTTTC. Its translation: CASSLGAGRLF.

This clonotype was counted only a few times. The rearrangement uses TRBV5-1 and TRBJ1-6; possible D gene TRBD1, 6 bases. The CDR3 extends over 13 amino acids. CDR1 is SGHRS and CDR2 is YFSETQ in the germline V gene. V lost 4 bases, J lost 10 bases, and 12 bases lay in between. The CDR3 spells CASSGTGTSPLHF. CDR3 bases: TGCGCCAGCAGCGGTACAGGGACCTCACCCCTCCACTTT.

The gene calls are TRBV25-1 and TRBJ2-4; no reliable D call. The CDR3 is made up of 17 amino acids. CDR1 is MGHDK and CDR2 is SYGVNS in the germline V gene. V was trimmed by 5 bases and J by 1 base, leaving 18 bases between them. The CDR3 sequence is CASSNPLFPRAKNIQYF. CDR3 nucleotides: TGTGCCAGCAGTAACCCCCTTTTCCCCCGGGCCAAAAACATTCAGTACTTC.

This clonotype was counted ten times or more. The chain joins TRBV6-6 to TRBJ2-5; D is undetermined. Germline V gives CDR1 MNHNY, CDR2 SVGAGI (reference sequence). V was cut by 6 bases and J by 2 bases, with 4 bases left in between. The CDR3 is made up of 11 amino acids. CDR3 protein: CASRSQETQYF. DNA of the CDR3: TGTGCCAGCAGATCACAAGAGACCCAGTACTTC.